This is a list of T cell receptor beta chains from one sample in a study of human T cells and chemical hapten exposure. TCRdb re-analysed the RACE reads in MiXCR, keeping a single row per CDR3 protein. The top ten hold 15% of the sample, which has roughly 40,000 distinct CDR3 sequences, 8.9% seen once. The input for sequencing was whole blood, taken in connection with sensitization to the hapten diphenylcyclopropenone (DPC). All receptors come from a woman between 35 and 50 years old with alopecia areata. Some clones in this sample may be carry-over from other donors' samples. Both conserved end residues are part of each CDR3. D genes are given only for firm matches. The size entry is marked missing in some rows and otherwise reads once, few, many or a size class.

V: TRBV2
J: TRBJ2-7
size: many
D: -
CDR3: CASGLQYF
DNA: TGTGCCAGCGGGCTACAGTACTTC

V: TRBV20-1
J: TRBJ1-5
size: many
D: -
CDR3: CSARTGGGQPQHF
DNA: TGCAGTGCTCGAACGGGGGGAGGTCAGCCCCAGCATTTT

V: TRBV6-5
J: TRBJ2-7
size: -
D: TRBD1
CDR3: CASSDWPGQDLHEQYF
DNA: TGTGCCAGCAGTGACTGGCCGGGACAGGATCTACACGAGCAGTACTTC

V: TRBV18
J: TRBJ2-2
size: -
D: TRBD1
CDR3: CASSPLGQGAGELFF
DNA: TGTGCCAGCTCACCACTGGGACAGGGTGCCGGGGAGCTGTTTTTT

V: TRBV27
J: TRBJ2-7
size: -
D: -
CDR3: CASSLSGFTSEQYF
DNA: TGTGCCAGCAGTTTGTCAGGTTTTACCTCCGAGCAGTACTTC

V: TRBV11-2
J: TRBJ2-1
size: many
D: -
CDR3: CASSLARGPLNEQFF
DNA: TGTGCCAGCAGCTTGGCGCGGGGGCCCCTTAATGAGCAGTTCTTC

V: TRBV9
J: TRBJ2-2
size: few
D: -
CDR3: CASSVTRTGELFF
DNA: TGTGCCAGCAGCGTTACCAGGACCGGGGAGCTGTTTTTT

V: TRBV9
J: TRBJ2-7
size: -
D: -
CDR3: CASSSQPRAYEQYF
DNA: TGTGCCAGCAGCTCACAACCGAGAGCCTACGAGCAGTACTTC

V: TRBV30
J: TRBJ2-7
size: many
D: -
CDR3: CAWAGKGGLSYEQYF
DNA: TGTGCCTGGGCCGGAAAGGGGGGGCTTTCCTACGAGCAGTACTTC

V: TRBV21-1
J: TRBJ1-6
size: many
D: -
CDR3: CATGDKSPLHF
DNA: TGTGCCACAGGGGATAAATCACCCCTCCACTTT

V: TRBV5-1
J: TRBJ2-3
size: many
D: -
CDR3: CASSLGGHDTDTQYF
DNA: TGCGCCAGCAGCTTGGGAGGACACGACACAGATACGCAGTATTTT

V: TRBV6-5
J: TRBJ1-2
size: many
D: -
CDR3: CASSYVAGNYGYTF
DNA: TGTGCCAGCAGTTACGTGGCGGGTAACTATGGCTACACCTTC

V: TRBV2
J: TRBJ2-1
size: many
D: TRBD2
CDR3: CASATRGGTSYNEQFF
DNA: TGTGCCAGCGCTACGCGGGGGGGCACCTCCTACAATGAGCAGTTCTTC

V: TRBV9
J: TRBJ2-2
size: -
D: TRBD2
CDR3: CASSVVAGHTGELFF
DNA: TGTGCCAGCAGCGTAGTAGCGGGGCACACCGGGGAGCTGTTTTTT

V: TRBV11-2
J: TRBJ2-3
size: many
D: -
CDR3: CATALGQGEVNTQYF
DNA: TGTGCCACAGCCCTTGGGCAGGGCGAGGTAAATACGCAGTATTTT

V: TRBV4-2
J: TRBJ2-6
size: -
D: -
CDR3: CASSQDLNSGANVLTF
DNA: TGTGCCAGCAGCCAAGACCTTAACTCTGGGGCCAACGTCCTGACTTTC

V: TRBV7-2
J: TRBJ1-5
size: many
D: -
CDR3: CASSLAHGLQPQHF
DNA: TGTGCCAGCAGCCTAGCCCATGGCTTGCAGCCCCAGCATTTT

V: TRBV7-3
J: TRBJ1-1
size: -
D: -
CDR3: CASSLSLAYEAFF
DNA: TGTGCCAGCAGCTTATCTTTGGCGTATGAAGCTTTCTTT

V: TRBV4-2
J: TRBJ1-1
size: few
D: -
CDR3: CASSQDLRVATEAFF
DNA: TGTGCCAGCAGCCAAGATCTCAGGGTGGCCACTGAAGCTTTCTTT

V: TRBV21-1
J: TRBJ1-4
size: -
D: -
CDR3: CASSPRSGRDGEKLFF
DNA: TGTGCCAGCAGCCCGAGGAGCGGAAGGGATGGTGAAAAACTGTTTTTT

V: TRBV5-1
J: TRBJ1-1
size: many
D: -
CDR3: CASSLDRDTEAFF
DNA: TGCGCCAGCAGCTTGGACAGGGACACTGAAGCTTTCTTT

V: TRBV12-5
J: TRBJ1-1
size: many
D: -
CDR3: CASASLEGLTEAFF
DNA: TGTGCTAGTGCCTCATTAGAGGGGTTGACTGAAGCTTTCTTT

V: TRBV20-1
J: TRBJ1-2
size: once
D: -
CDR3: CSAVEDGYTF
DNA: TGCAGTGCAGTAGAAGATGGCTACACCTTC

V: TRBV7-2
J: TRBJ2-7
size: many
D: TRBD2
CDR3: CASSRRGAYEQYF
DNA: TGTGCCAGCAGCCGCCGGGGGGCCTACGAGCAGTACTTC

V: TRBV9
J: TRBJ2-3
size: many
D: -
CDR3: CASTRRGGGNTDTQYF
DNA: TGTGCCAGCACCCGGAGGGGAGGGGGAAACACAGATACGCAGTATTTT

V: TRBV5-1
J: TRBJ2-5
size: many
D: -
CDR3: CASSRRDFQQETQYF
DNA: TGCGCCAGCAGCAGGCGGGACTTCCAACAAGAGACCCAGTACTTC

V: TRBV24-1
J: TRBJ2-2
size: many
D: -
CDR3: CATGAGSNTGELFF
DNA: TGTGCCACCGGCGCGGGGTCAAACACCGGGGAGCTGTTTTTT

V: TRBV3-1
J: TRBJ1-3
size: many
D: -
CDR3: CASSPRPGSSGNTIYF
DNA: TGTGCCAGCAGCCCCAGACCAGGTTCCTCTGGAAACACCATATATTTT

V: TRBV6-1
J: TRBJ2-2
size: many
D: TRBD1
CDR3: CASNRGNTGELFF
DNA: TGTGCCAGCAACAGGGGAAACACCGGGGAGCTGTTTTTT

V: TRBV30
J: TRBJ1-2
size: many
D: -
CDR3: CAWSQRGERGYTF
DNA: TGTGCCTGGAGTCAAAGGGGGGAAAGAGGCTACACCTTC

V: TRBV11-2
J: TRBJ1-4
size: many
D: TRBD1
CDR3: CASSITGGLMANEKLFF
DNA: TGTGCCAGCAGCATTACAGGGGGCCTGATGGCTAATGAAAAACTGTTTTTT

V: TRBV6-1
J: TRBJ2-7
size: many
D: -
CDR3: CASSTTSYYEQYF
DNA: TGTGCCAGCAGCACGACAAGCTACTACGAGCAGTACTTC

V: TRBV12-2
J: TRBJ1-5
size: medium-sized
D: -
CDR3: CASRLGRGTTNYSNQPQHF
DNA: TGTGCAAGTCGCTTAGGAAGGGGGACAACCAACTATAGCAATCAGCCCCAGCATTTT